This T cell receptor (beta chain) is drawn from a study of T cells after yellow fever vaccination. V was clipped by 3 bases and J by 6 bases; unmatched bases: 0. The germline CDR1 and CDR2 sequences are SGDLS and YYNGEE. CDR3 length: 13 amino acids. Study findings and constraints: Abundant clonotypes from the bulk population could have been carried over as contaminants into FACS-sorted repertoires.

This clonotype was found many times. What it binds is not known. 5'RACE template switching generated TCR cDNA, adding a universal primer site and UMIs. TCRdb fed the 5' RACE reads into MiXCR, producing one record per CDR3 protein. The sample has some 500,000 distinct CDR3 sequences; 13% are singletons. The receptor's source is a man aged 25 to 45 who received the YFV17D yellow fever vaccine. This material consisted of PBMCs, taken on the day of the yellow fever booster vaccination. This chain connects TRBV9 to TRBJ2-1, with TRBD2 matching over 10 bases. This CDR3 reads CASSGTSGNEQFF. In DNA form, the CDR3 reads TGTGCCAGCAGCGGGACTAGCGGCAATGAGCAGTTCTTC.